The T cell receptor (beta chain) under discussion was sequenced for a study of human T cells and chemical hapten exposure. About the research overall: Patients additionally received therapeutic doses of diphenylcyclopropenone on the scalp once a week, and this continued throughout the roughly 22-week study. Slight differences in pooled library volume were the main source of varying TCR yields across samples. Study results and limitations: TCRs at a frequency above 1 in 1000 stayed unchanged with DPC sensitization.

Regarding time point: patch test 3, about 24 weeks after DPC sensitization. Treatment indicated: therapeutic diphenylcyclopropenone sensitization with weekly scalp DPC. Blood collection happened ahead of applying each patch test. The germline V gene has CDR1 MDHEN and CDR2 SYDVKM. The V end was cut by 3 bases, the J end by 2 bases, with 11 bases between. This CDR3 spans 15 amino acids. TCRdb reprocessed the RACE reads with MiXCR, giving one entry per CDR3 protein. The data show 55,000 to 75,000 distinct CDR3 sequences, with around an eighth seen just once and roughly 2.4% held by the top ten. Regarding this clonotype: No antigen is known for it.

The material sequenced was whole blood, taken in connection with sensitization to the hapten diphenylcyclopropenone (DPC). The source is a man aged 30 to 39 with alopecia areata. Some clones in this sample may be carry-over from other donors' samples. The rearrangement uses TRBV28 and TRBJ1-5; TRBD1 might be the D (6 bases). The CDR3 DNA is TGTGCCAGCAGTTTGTTCCGACAGGGCAATCAGCCCCAGCATTTT. It translates to CASSLFRQGNQPQHF.